A single sample gave rise to the 5 T cell receptor beta chains below, sequenced in a study of T cell responses to AZD1222 COVID-19 vaccine. The data were produced by immunoSEQ multiplex PCR, yet TCRdb's version contains in-frame clones alone and is incomplete. Of 200,000 or so clones listed, around 93% are singletons. The material sequenced was peripheral blood, taken on day 0 of MenACWY control vaccination. The source of these receptors is an adult in good health.

This sequence joins TRBV19 and TRBJ2-2; TRBD2 is a possible D gene (7 bases). The CDR3 contains 15 residues. Germline lookup yields CDR1 LNHDA and CDR2 SQIVND (reference sequence). Deletions cut 3 bases from V and 7 bases from J, with 15 bases between. DNA for the CDR3: TGTGCCAGTAGTATTCGGGGGGCGCCTGTCGGGGAGCTGTTTTTT. Translated: CASSIRGAPVGELFF.

This clone showed up just once. The chain is built from TRBV30 and TRBJ2-5; 7 bases agree with TRBD2. The ends lost 0 bases at V and 5 bases at J; junction bases unmatched: 6. This CDR3 comprises 14 residues. Germline V CDR1 and CDR2: GTSNPN, SVGIG (reference sequence). The CDR3 here is CAWSVLGGGETQYF. In DNA, the CDR3 is TGTGCCTGGAGTGTCCTCGGGGGAGGGGAGACCCAGTACTTC.

This clone was seen only a few times. The genes are TRBV4-1 and TRBJ1-5; 7 nucleotides align to TRBD1. Germline CDR1 and CDR2: MGHRA and YSYEKL. Unmatched junction bases numbered 18, after V lost 6 bases and J lost 4 bases. The CDR3 sequence is 18 residues long. This chain's CDR3 is CASREEGSRDSLNQPQHF. CDR3 DNA: TGCGCCAGCAGAGAAGAGGGGTCTCGGGACAGTTTAAATCAGCCCCAGCATTTT.

The chain recombines TRBV5-6 with TRBJ1-1; D possibly corresponds to TRBD1 (6 bases). The CDR3 sequence is 13 residues long. Per germline, CDR1 SGHDT and CDR2 YYEEEE. V lost 1 base and J lost 4, with 8 bases in between. The CDR3 protein is CASSLRRGTEAFF. The CDR3 DNA reads TGTGCCAGCAGCTTGCGCAGGGGCACTGAAGCTTTCTTT.

This clone has a handful of counts. This sequence joins TRBV2 and TRBJ1-2; D not resolved. This CDR3 spans 10 amino acids. V gave up 5 bases and J gave up 10 bases, with 8 bases separating them. Germline loops: CDR1 SNHLY, CDR2 FYNNEI. CDR3 nucleotide sequence: TGTGCCAGCAGTTTGGGGTACTACACCTTC. Translating it yields CASSLGYYTF. Full variable domain (missing parts from reference TRBV2 and TRBJ1-2): EPEVTQTPSHQVTQMGQEVILRCVPISNHLYFYWYRQILGQKVEFLVSFYNNEISEKSEIFDDQFSVERPDGSNFTLKIRSTKLEDSAMYFCASSLGYYTFGSGTRLTVV.